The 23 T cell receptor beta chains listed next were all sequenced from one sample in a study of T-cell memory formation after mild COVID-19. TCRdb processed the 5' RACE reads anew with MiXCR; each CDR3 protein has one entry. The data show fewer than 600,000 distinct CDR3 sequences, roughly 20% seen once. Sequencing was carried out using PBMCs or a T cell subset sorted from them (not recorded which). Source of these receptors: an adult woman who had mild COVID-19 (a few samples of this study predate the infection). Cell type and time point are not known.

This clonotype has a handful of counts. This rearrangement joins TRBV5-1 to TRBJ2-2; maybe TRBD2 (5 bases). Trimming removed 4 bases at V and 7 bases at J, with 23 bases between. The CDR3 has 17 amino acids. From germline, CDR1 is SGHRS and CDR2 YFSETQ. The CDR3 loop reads CASSPITTSAASGELFF. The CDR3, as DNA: TGCGCCAGCAGCCCTATTACTACATCAGCGGCCAGCGGGGAGCTGTTTTTT.

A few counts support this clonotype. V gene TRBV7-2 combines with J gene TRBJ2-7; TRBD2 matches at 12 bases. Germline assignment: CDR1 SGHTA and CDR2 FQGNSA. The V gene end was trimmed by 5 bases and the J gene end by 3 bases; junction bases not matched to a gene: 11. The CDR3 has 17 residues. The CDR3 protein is CASSPRGGTSGRYEQYF. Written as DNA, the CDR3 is TGTGCCAGCAGCCCTAGAGGTGGGACTAGCGGGCGCTACGAGCAGTACTTC.

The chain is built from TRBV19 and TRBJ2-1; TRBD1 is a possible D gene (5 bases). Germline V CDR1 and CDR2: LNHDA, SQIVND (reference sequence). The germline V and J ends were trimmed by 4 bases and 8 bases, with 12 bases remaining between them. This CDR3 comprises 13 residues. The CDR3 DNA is TGTGCCAGTAGTACCCTATCAGGGTATGAGCAGTTCTTC. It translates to CASSTLSGYEQFF.

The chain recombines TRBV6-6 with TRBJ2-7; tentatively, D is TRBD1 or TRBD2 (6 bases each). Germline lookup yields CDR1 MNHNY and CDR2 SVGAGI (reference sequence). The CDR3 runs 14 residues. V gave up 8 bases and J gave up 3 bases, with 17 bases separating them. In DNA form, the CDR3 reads TGTGCCAGCCACGGGGAAGGGGGGAGCTACGAGCAGTACTTC. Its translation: CASHGEGGSYEQYF.

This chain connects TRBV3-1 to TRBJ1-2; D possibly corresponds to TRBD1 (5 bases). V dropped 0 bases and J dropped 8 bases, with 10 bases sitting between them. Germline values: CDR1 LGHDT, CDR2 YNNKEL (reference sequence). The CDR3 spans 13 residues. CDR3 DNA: TGTGCCAGCAGCCAAGATGTAGGGGTAGGCTACACCTTC. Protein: CASSQDVGVGYTF.

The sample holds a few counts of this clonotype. The CDR3 sequence: CASSWSILAGGTNEQFF. CDR3 nucleotides: TGTGCCAGCAGCTGGTCGATCCTAGCGGGAGGAACAAATGAGCAGTTCTTC. The genes are TRBV7-2 and TRBJ2-1, with 11 bases identical to TRBD2. Germline V CDR1 and CDR2: SGHTA, FQGNSA. The V segment lost 4 bases and the J segment 7 bases; nucleotides outside the gene matches: 12. The CDR3 extends over 17 amino acids.

The CDR3 sequence is CSLNRAGTYNEQFF. CDR3 nucleotides: TGCAGCCTGAATAGAGCGGGGACCTACAATGAGCAGTTCTTC. V is TRBV20-1 and J is TRBJ2-1, with TRBD2 matching 7 bases. Germline CDR1 and CDR2: DFQATT and SNEGSKA (reference sequence). The CDR3 loop spans 14 amino acids.

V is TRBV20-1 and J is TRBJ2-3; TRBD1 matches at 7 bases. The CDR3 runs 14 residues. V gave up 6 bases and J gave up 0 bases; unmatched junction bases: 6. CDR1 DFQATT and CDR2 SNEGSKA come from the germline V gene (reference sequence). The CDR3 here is CSANRDRSTDTQYF. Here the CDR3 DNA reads TGCAGTGCGAACCGGGACAGAAGCACAGATACGCAGTATTTT.

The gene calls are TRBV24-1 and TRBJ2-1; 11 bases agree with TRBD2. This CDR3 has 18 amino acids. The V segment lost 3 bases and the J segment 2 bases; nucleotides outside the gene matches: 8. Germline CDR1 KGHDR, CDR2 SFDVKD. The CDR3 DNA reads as TGTGCCACCAGTGATAACGGCTATAGCGGGAGGGCCTACAATGAGCAGTTCTTC. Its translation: CATSDNGYSGRAYNEQFF.

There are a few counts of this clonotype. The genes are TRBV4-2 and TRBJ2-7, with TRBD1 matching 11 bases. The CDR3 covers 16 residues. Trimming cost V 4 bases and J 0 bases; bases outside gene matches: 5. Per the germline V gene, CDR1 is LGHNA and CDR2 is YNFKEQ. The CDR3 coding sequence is TGTGCCAGCAGCCCAGAGGGGACAGGGGGCTCCTACGAGCAGTACTTC. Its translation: CASSPEGTGGSYEQYF.

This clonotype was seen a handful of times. CDR3 DNA: TGCAGTGCTAGGGGACCGGGTAGGGCCTACGAGCAGTACTTC. Encoded protein: CSARGPGRAYEQYF. The J gene is TRBJ2-7, the V gene TRBV20-1, with D tentatively TRBD1 or TRBD2 (5 bases each). Germline loops: CDR1 DFQATT, CDR2 SNEGSKA (reference sequence). Trimming shortened V by 3 bases and J by 2 bases, and 14 bases separated the two germline ends. The CDR3 length is 14 residues.

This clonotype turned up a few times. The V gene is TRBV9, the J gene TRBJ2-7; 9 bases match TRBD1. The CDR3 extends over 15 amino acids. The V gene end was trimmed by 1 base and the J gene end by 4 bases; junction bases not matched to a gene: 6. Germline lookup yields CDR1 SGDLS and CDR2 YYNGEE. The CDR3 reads CASSVQGTGIYEQYF. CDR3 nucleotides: TGTGCCAGCAGCGTACAGGGGACAGGGATATACGAGCAGTACTTC.

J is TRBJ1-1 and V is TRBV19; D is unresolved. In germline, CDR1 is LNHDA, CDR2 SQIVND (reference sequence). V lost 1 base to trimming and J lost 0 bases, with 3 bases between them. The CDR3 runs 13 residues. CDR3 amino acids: CASSIAVNTEAFF. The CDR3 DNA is TGTGCCAGTAGTATAGCAGTGAACACTGAAGCTTTCTTT.

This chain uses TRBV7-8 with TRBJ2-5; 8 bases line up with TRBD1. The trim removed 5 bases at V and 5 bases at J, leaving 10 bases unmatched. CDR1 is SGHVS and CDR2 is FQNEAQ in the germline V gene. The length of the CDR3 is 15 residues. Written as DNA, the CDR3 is TGTGCCAGCAGCCCTGGACAGGGAACGGTGGAGACCCAGTACTTC. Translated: CASSPGQGTVETQYF.

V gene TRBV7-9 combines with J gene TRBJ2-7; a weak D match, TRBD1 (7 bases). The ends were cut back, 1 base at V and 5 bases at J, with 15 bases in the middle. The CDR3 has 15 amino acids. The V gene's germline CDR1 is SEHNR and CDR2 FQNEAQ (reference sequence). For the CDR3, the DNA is TGTGCCAGCAGCTTAGAGGAGGGGGCGACTCACGAGCAGTACTTC. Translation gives CASSLEEGATHEQYF. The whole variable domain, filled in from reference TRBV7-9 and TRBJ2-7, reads DTGVSQNPRHKITKRGQNVTFRCDPISEHNRLYWYRQTLGQGPEFLTYFQNEAQLEKSRLLSDRFSAERPKGSFSTLEIQRTEQGDSAMYLCASSLEEGATHEQYFGPGTRLTVT.

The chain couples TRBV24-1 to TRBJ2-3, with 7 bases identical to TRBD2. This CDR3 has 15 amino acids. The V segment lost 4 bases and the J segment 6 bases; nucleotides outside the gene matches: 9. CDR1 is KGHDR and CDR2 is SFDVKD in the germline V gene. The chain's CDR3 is CATSDPRGEGDTQYF. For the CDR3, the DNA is TGTGCCACCAGTGACCCGAGAGGGGAGGGGGATACGCAGTATTTT.

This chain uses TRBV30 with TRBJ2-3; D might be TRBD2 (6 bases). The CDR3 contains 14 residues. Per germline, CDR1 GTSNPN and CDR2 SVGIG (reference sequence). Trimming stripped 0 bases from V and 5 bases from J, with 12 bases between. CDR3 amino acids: CAWSVGGVGDTQYF. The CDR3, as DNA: TGTGCCTGGAGTGTGGGGGGAGTAGGAGATACGCAGTATTTT.

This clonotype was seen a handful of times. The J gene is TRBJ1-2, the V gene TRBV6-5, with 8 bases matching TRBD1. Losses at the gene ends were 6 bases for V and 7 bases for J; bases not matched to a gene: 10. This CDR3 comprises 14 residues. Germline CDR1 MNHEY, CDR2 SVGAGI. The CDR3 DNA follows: TGTGCCAGCAGACAACCGGACAGGGTTGGTGGCTACACCTTC. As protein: CASRQPDRVGGYTF.

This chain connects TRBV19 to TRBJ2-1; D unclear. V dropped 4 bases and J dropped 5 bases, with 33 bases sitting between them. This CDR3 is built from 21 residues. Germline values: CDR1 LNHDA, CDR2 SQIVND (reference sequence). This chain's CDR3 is CASSTPTPGYATYPLNNEQFF. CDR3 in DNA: TGTGCCAGTAGTACCCCCACGCCCGGATACGCCACCTACCCGCTCAACAATGAGCAGTTCTTC.

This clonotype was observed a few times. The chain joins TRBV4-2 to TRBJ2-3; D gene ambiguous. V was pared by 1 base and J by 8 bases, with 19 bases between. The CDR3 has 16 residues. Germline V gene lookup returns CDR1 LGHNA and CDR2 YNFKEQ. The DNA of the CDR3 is TGTGCCAGCAGCCAAGCCATACAGACCAAGGGTATTACGCAGTATTTT. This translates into CASSQAIQTKGITQYF.

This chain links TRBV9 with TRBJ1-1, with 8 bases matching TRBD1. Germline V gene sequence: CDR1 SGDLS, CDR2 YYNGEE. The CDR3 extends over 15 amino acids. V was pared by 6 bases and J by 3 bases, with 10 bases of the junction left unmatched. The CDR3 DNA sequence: TGTGCCAGCACCCCAGCAGGGGGCAGGGACACTGAAGCTTTCTTT. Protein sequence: CASTPAGGRDTEAFF. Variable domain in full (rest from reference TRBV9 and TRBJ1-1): DSGVTQTPKHLITATGQRVTLRCSPRSGDLSVYWYQQSLDQGLQFLIQYYNGEERAKGNILERFSAQQFPDLHSELNLSSLELGDSALYFCASTPAGGRDTEAFFGQGTRLTVV.

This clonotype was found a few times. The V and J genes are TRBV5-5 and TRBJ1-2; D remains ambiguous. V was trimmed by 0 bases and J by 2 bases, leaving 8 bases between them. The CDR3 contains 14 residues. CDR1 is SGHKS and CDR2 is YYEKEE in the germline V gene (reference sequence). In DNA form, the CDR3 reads TGTGCCAGCAGCTTGGAAGCAGCCAACTATGGCTACACCTTC. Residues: CASSLEAANYGYTF.

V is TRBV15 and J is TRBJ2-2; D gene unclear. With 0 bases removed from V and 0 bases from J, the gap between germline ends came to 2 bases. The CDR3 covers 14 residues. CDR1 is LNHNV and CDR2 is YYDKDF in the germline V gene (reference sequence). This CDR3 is CATSREPNTGELFF. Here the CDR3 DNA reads TGTGCCACCAGCAGAGAGCCGAACACCGGGGAGCTGTTTTTT.